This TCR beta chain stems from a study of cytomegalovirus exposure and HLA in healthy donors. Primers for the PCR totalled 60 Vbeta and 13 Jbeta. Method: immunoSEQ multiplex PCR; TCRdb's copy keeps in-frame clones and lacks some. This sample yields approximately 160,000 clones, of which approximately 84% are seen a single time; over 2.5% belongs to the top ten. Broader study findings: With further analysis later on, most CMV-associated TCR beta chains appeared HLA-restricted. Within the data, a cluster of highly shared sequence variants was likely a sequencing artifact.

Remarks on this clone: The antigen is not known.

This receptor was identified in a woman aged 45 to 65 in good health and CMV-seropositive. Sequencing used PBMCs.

CDR3 coding DNA: TGCGCCAGCAGCCAGGGGACAGGGAGCTACCAGCCCCAGCATTTT. Translated, it gives CASSQGTGSYQPQHF. The rearrangement joins TRBV4-3 to TRBJ1-5; 9 bases are a match to TRBD1. Germline CDR1 reads LGHNA; CDR2 reads YSLEER. V trimming: 3 bases; J trimming: 7 bases; junction bases outside the gene matches: 7. This CDR3 has 15 residues.